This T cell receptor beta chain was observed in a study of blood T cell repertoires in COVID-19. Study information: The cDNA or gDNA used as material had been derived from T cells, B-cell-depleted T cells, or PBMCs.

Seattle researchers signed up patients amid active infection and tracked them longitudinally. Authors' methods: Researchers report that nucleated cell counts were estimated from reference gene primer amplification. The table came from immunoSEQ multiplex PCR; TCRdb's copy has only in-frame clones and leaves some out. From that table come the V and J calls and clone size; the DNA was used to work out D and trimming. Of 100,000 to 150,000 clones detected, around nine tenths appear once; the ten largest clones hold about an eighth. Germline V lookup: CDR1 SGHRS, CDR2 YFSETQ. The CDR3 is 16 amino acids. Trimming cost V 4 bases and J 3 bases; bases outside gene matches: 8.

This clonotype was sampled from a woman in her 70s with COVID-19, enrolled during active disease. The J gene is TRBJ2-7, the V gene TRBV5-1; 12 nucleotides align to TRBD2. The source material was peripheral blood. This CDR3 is CASSPSLAGGLYEQYF. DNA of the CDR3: TGCGCCAGCAGCCCATCACTAGCGGGGGGTCTCTACGAGCAGTACTTC.